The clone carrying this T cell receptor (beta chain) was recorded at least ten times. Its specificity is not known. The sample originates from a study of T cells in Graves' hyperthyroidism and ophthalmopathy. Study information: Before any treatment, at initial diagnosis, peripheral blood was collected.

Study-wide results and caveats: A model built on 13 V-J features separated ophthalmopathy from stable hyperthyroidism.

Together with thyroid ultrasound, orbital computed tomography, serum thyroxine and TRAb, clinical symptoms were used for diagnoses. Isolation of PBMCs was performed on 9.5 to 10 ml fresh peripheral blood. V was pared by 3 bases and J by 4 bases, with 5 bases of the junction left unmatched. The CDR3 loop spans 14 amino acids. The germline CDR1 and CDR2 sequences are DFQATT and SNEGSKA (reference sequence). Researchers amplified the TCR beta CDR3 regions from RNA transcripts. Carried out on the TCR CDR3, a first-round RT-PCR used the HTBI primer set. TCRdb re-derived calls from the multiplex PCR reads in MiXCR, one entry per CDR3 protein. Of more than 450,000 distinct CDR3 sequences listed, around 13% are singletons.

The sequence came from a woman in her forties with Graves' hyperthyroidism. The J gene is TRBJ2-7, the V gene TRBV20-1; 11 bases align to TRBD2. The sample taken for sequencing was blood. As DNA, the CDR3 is TGCAGTGCTAGTGTGCTAGCGGGAGGTTACGAGCAGTACTTC. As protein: CSASVLAGGYEQYF.